A selection of T cell receptor beta chains follows, all from one sample in a study of blood T cell repertoires in COVID-19. Assay used: immunoSEQ multiplex PCR; TCRdb lists only in-frame clones, some missing. Among around 250,000 clones listed, 80% to 90% were seen once. Material: PBMCs or T cells enriched from blood (not recorded which). Receptors were obtained from a man aged 45 to 65 who had been exposed to COVID-19. The CDR3 runs from the conserved cysteine through the conserved F or W. The D gene is left open where the match is weak. The size field is filled for only some rows; it gives once, few, many or a size class.

D: TRBD2
V: TRBV7-2
J: TRBJ2-3
size: once
CDR3: CASSSLLAGGTDTQYF
DNA: TGTGCCAGCAGCTCCCTACTGGCGGGGGGGACAGATACGCAGTATTTT

D: -
V: TRBV28
J: TRBJ1-2
size: -
CDR3: CASTLPGGDYGYTF
DNA: TGTGCCAGCACCCTCCCCGGAGGAGACTATGGCTACACCTTC

D: TRBD2
V: TRBV19
J: TRBJ2-2
size: -
CDR3: CASSTVTSDTGELFF
DNA: TGTGCCAGTAGTACGGTGACTAGCGACACCGGGGAGCTGTTTTTT

D: -
V: TRBV5-1
J: TRBJ1-1
size: -
CDR3: CASSLEQAMNTEAFF
DNA: TGCGCCAGCAGCTTGGAACAGGCGATGAACACTGAAGCTTTCTTT

D: -
V: TRBV5-6
J: TRBJ1-1
size: -
CDR3: CASRLGYRNLAEAFF
DNA: TGTGCCAGCAGGCTGGGGTACAGGAACTTGGCTGAAGCTTTCTTT

D: -
V: TRBV7-3
J: TRBJ2-2
size: -
CDR3: CASNPGNTGELFF
DNA: TGTGCCAGCAATCCGGGAAACACCGGGGAGCTGTTTTTT

D: -
V: TRBV28
J: TRBJ1-1
size: -
CDR3: CASSFYRATEAFF
DNA: TGTGCCAGCAGTTTCTACAGGGCCACTGAAGCTTTCTTT

D: TRBD2
V: TRBV9
J: TRBJ2-1
size: -
CDR3: CASSVTSGYNEQFF
DNA: TGTGCCAGCAGCGTCACTAGCGGCTACAATGAGCAGTTCTTC

D: TRBD1
V: TRBV19
J: TRBJ1-5
size: -
CDR3: CASSPWGTDLYQPQHF
DNA: TGTGCCAGTTCCCCCTGGGGGACAGATTTATATCAGCCCCAGCATTTT

D: TRBD1
V: TRBV7-9
J: TRBJ1-1
size: -
CDR3: CASNLGQGNTEAFF
DNA: TGTGCCAGCAACCTAGGACAGGGGAACACTGAAGCTTTCTTT

D: TRBD2
V: TRBV5-1
J: TRBJ2-2
size: -
CDR3: CASSDRLAGGFTGELFF
DNA: TGCGCCAGCAGCGACCGACTAGCGGGAGGTTTCACCGGGGAGCTGTTTTTT

D: -
V: TRBV5-1
J: TRBJ2-1
size: -
CDR3: CASSVEGGGAYNEQFF
DNA: TGCGCCAGCAGCGTTGAAGGAGGGGGGGCCTACAATGAGCAGTTCTTC

D: -
V: TRBV7-9
J: TRBJ2-3
size: -
CDR3: CASSLGGRSSTDTQYF
DNA: TGTGCCAGCAGTCTAGGGGGTCGGTCTAGCACAGATACGCAGTATTTT

D: -
V: TRBV5-1
J: TRBJ1-1
size: -
CDR3: CASSPIPGVDNTEAFF
DNA: TGCGCCAGCAGCCCCATTCCGGGGGTCGACAACACTGAAGCTTTCTTT

D: -
V: TRBV11-2
J: TRBJ1-3
size: once
CDR3: CASSPRDTKESTIYF
DNA: TGTGCCAGCAGCCCCCGGGACACCAAGGAGTCCACCATATATTTT

D: -
V: TRBV5-1
J: TRBJ2-1
size: -
CDR3: CASSLVTGGYNEQFF
DNA: TGCGCCAGCAGCTTGGTAACAGGTGGCTACAATGAGCAGTTCTTC

D: TRBD2
V: TRBV5-1
J: TRBJ2-3
size: few
CDR3: CASSLDKLGGIASTDTQYF
DNA: TGCGCCAGCAGCTTGGACAAATTGGGGGGGATCGCTAGCACAGATACGCAGTATTTT

D: TRBD1
V: TRBV9
J: TRBJ1-6
size: -
CDR3: CASSLQGRNSPLHF
DNA: TGTGCCAGCAGCCTACAGGGGCGGAATTCACCCCTCCACTTT

D: -
V: TRBV5-8
J: TRBJ1-2
size: -
CDR3: CARSVGGYGYTF
DNA: TGTGCCAGGTCGGTCGGGGGCTATGGCTACACCTTC

D: TRBD1
V: TRBV19
J: TRBJ1-3
size: -
CDR3: CASVGGEPGNTIYF
DNA: TGTGCCAGCGTAGGGGGCGAGCCTGGAAACACCATATATTTT